This is a list of T cell receptor beta chains from one sample in a study of blood T cell repertoires in COVID-19. The data were produced by immunoSEQ multiplex PCR, yet TCRdb's version contains in-frame clones alone and is incomplete. This sample carries roughly 86,000 clones, more than 85% of them seen once, and the ten largest clones take roughly 5.1%. Input material: peripheral blood. Source of these receptors: a middle-aged man with acute or convalescent COVID-19. CDR3s include the opening cysteine and the closing phenylalanine or tryptophan. The D gene is left open where the match is weak. Expanded clones are given a class, and other clones once, few, many or no size at all.

d_call j_call clone_size v_call cdr3_aa cdr3_nt
- TRBJ2-3 - TRBV18 CASSPIQGPDTQYF TGTGCCAGCTCACCGATACAGGGCCCAGATACGCAGTATTTT
- TRBJ1-3 - TRBV3-1/TRBV3-2 CASSQEGGTHSGNTIYF TGTGCCAGCAGCCAAGAGGGGGGAACTCACTCTGGAAACACCATATATTTT
TRBD1 TRBJ1-4 - TRBV27 CASSFSGTGATNEKLFF TGTGCCAGCAGTTTTTCCGGGACAGGGGCGACTAATGAAAAACTGTTTTTT
- TRBJ2-7 - TRBV6-5 CASTMEATYEQYF TGTGCCAGCACCATGGAGGCTACCTACGAGCAGTACTTC
- TRBJ2-1 once TRBV7-2 CASSLERGPYNEQFF TGTGCCAGCAGCTTAGAAAGGGGTCCCTACAATGAGCAGTTCTTC
TRBD2 TRBJ2-4 once TRBV3-1/TRBV3-2 CASSQGAGEGRNIQYF TGTGCCAGCAGCCAGGGAGCGGGAGAGGGGAGAAACATTCAGTACTTC
- TRBJ1-1 few TRBV5-4 CASSLARTGTVAFF TGTGCCAGCAGCTTGGCTAGGACGGGGACTGTAGCTTTCTTT
- TRBJ1-1 - TRBV5-1 CASSLELRGSDTEAFF TGCGCCAGCAGCTTGGAGCTTCGGGGGTCGGACACTGAAGCTTTCTTT
TRBD1 TRBJ1-4 - TRBV12-3/TRBV12-4 CASRNTGAEKLFF TGTGCCAGCAGAAATACAGGGGCAGAAAAACTGTTTTTT
- TRBJ1-2 - TRBV5-6 CASSLFRVRSSYGYTF TGTGCCAGCAGCTTGTTCAGGGTTCGGTCGAGCTATGGCTACACCTTC
TRBD2 TRBJ2-2 - TRBV5-1 CASTKREDGTGELFF TGCGCCAGCACAAAGCGGGAGGACGGCACCGGGGAGCTGTTTTTT
- TRBJ1-4 - TRBV5-1 CASQPEGANEKLFF TGCGCCAGCCAACCCGAGGGGGCTAATGAAAAACTGTTTTTT
TRBD1 TRBJ1-4 - TRBV2 CASRTGSTNEKLFF TGTGCCAGCAGGACAGGGTCAACTAATGAAAAACTGTTTTTT
TRBD1 TRBJ2-2 - TRBV24-1 CATSDPTGYGTGELFF TGTGCCACCAGTGATCCGACAGGGTATGGAACCGGGGAGCTGTTTTTT
TRBD1 TRBJ2-7 - TRBV2 CASSGAVWDREEYEQYF TGTGCCAGCAGTGGGGCCGTGTGGGACAGGGAGGAATACGAGCAGTACTTC
- TRBJ2-5 - TRBV4-1 CASSQARGGRTQYF TGCGCCAGCAGCCAAGCAAGGGGGGGGAGGACCCAGTACTTC
- TRBJ2-3 - TRBV4-1 CASSQDSQTFGTDTQYF TGCGCCAGCAGCCAAGACTCCCAAACTTTTGGCACAGATACGCAGTATTTT
- TRBJ2-5 - TRBV11-2 CASSFAGETQYF TGTGCCAGCAGCTTCGCCGGAGAGACCCAGTACTTC
TRBD1 TRBJ2-5 - TRBV15 CATSRDMGTGEWRQETQYF TGTGCCACCAGCAGAGATATGGGGACAGGGGAGTGGAGGCAAGAGACCCAGTACTTC
TRBD2 TRBJ2-1 many TRBV4-2 CASSQEIGTSGSYNEQFF TGTGCCAGCAGCCAAGAAATAGGGACTAGCGGCTCCTACAATGAGCAGTTCTTC
- TRBJ1-4 - TRBV30 CAWKPSLPNEKLFF TGTGCCTGGAAGCCTTCGCTTCCTAATGAAAAACTGTTTTTT
TRBD2 TRBJ2-1 - TRBV5-1 CASSSTSGLAASLQQFF TGCGCCAGCAGCTCTACCTCGGGACTAGCGGCCTCCTTGCAGCAGTTCTTC
TRBD1 TRBJ2-3 - TRBV19 CASSLGQVGADTQYF TGTGCCAGTAGCTTGGGACAGGTTGGGGCAGATACGCAGTATTTT
- TRBJ1-5 - TRBV30 CAWKGVGQPYSNQPQHF TGTGCCTGGAAGGGCGTCGGACAGCCTTATAGCAATCAGCCCCAGCATTTT
TRBD1 TRBJ2-6 - TRBV4-2 CASSQEQGAGANVLTF TGTGCCAGCAGCCAAGAGCAGGGGGCTGGGGCCAACGTCCTGACTTTC
TRBD1 TRBJ2-1 - TRBV3-1/TRBV3-2 CASSNGQGTYFDNEQFF TGTGCCAGCAGCAACGGACAGGGCACATATTTCGACAATGAGCAGTTCTTC
- TRBJ1-1 once TRBV19 CASSSRARSTEAFF TGTGCCAGTAGTAGCAGGGCGAGGAGCACTGAAGCTTTCTTT
- TRBJ2-1 - TRBV11-3 CASSSGRGTHNEQFF TGTGCCAGCAGCTCCGGCAGGGGCACACACAATGAGCAGTTCTTC
TRBD2 TRBJ2-5 - TRBV7-2 CASSLGLAGTGETQYF TGTGCCAGCAGCTTAGGTCTAGCGGGGACGGGAGAGACCCAGTACTTC
TRBD1 TRBJ2-7 - TRBV5-6 CASSFRTGAISSYEQYF TGTGCCAGCAGCTTTCGGACAGGGGCGATTAGCTCCTACGAGCAGTACTTC
- TRBJ1-2 - TRBV5-5 CASSQKQGIGSGYTF TGTGCCAGCAGCCAAAAACAGGGAATAGGGAGTGGCTACACCTTC
- TRBJ1-1 - TRBV7-9 CASSLGGGETEAFF TGTGCCAGCAGCTTAGGCGGGGGAGAAACTGAAGCTTTCTTT
- TRBJ2-7 - TRBV30 CAWSGGLRSYEQYF TGTGCCTGGAGCGGGGGACTGAGGTCCTACGAGCAGTACTTC
TRBD1 TRBJ2-1 - TRBV5-1 CASSLVGTGGSDEQFF TGCGCCAGCAGCTTGGTGGGGACAGGGGGTAGCGATGAGCAGTTCTTC
- TRBJ2-1 - TRBV3-1/TRBV3-2 CASSQGEQVIYNEQFF TGTGCCAGCAGCCAAGGCGAACAGGTCATTTACAATGAGCAGTTCTTC
TRBD2 TRBJ2-1 - TRBV19 CASKGLANSYNEQFF TGTGCCAGCAAGGGACTAGCGAACTCCTACAATGAGCAGTTCTTC
- TRBJ1-5 - TRBV19 CASNPRARGNQPQHF TGTGCCAGTAACCCCAGGGCTCGGGGCAATCAGCCCCAGCATTTT